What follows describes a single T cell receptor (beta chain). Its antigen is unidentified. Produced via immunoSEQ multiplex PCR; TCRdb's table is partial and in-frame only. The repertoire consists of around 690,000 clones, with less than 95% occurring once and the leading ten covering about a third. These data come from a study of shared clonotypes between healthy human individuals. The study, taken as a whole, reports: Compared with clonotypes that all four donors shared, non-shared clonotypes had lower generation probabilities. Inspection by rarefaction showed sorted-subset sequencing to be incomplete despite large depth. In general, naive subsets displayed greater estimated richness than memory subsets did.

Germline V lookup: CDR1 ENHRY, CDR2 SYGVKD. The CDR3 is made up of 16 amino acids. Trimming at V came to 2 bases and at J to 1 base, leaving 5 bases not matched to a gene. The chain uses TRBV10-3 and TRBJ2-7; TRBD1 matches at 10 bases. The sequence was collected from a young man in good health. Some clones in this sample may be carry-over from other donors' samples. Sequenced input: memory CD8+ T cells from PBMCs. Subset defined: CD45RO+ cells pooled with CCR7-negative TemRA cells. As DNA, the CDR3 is TGTGCCATCAGTGAGAGGCCGGGACAGGGGTCCTACGAGCAGTACTTC. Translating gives CAISERPGQGSYEQYF.